Listed below are T cell receptor beta chains from one sample, sequenced in a study of T cell responses to AZD1222 COVID-19 vaccine. The table came from immunoSEQ multiplex PCR; TCRdb's copy has only in-frame clones and leaves some out. Here the sample spans 130,000 to 150,000 clones, 75% to 95% being singletons. The source material was peripheral blood, sampled on day 0 of AZD1222 vaccination. Receptors originate from an adult in good health. Each CDR3 is given with its conserved first and last residue. Each record gives: D gene, V gene, J gene, CDR3 DNA, CDR3 protein. A D gene is named only where the DNA matches it firmly.

D: .
V: TRBV30
J: TRBJ2-7
DNA: TGTGCCTGGAGTGTCACGTCCTACGAGCAGTACTTC
CDR3: CAWSVTSYEQYF

D: .
V: TRBV14
J: TRBJ1-1
DNA: TGTGCCAGCAGCCAAGCGTTATGGGACACTGAAGCTTTCTTT
CDR3: CASSQALWDTEAFF

D: .
V: TRBV12-3/TRBV12-4
J: TRBJ1-1
DNA: TGTGCCAGCAGTCTGGGCCGGAGGGCTTTCTTT
CDR3: CASSLGRRAFF

D: TRBD1
V: TRBV19
J: TRBJ1-4
DNA: TGTGCCAGTAGCGCAGGGGGGGGTTTGGGAAAACTGTTTTTT
CDR3: CASSAGGGLGKLFF

D: .
V: TRBV11-3
J: TRBJ2-2
DNA: TGTGCCAGCAGCTTAGATCCGCTAGGAAAGCTGTTTTTT
CDR3: CASSLDPLGKLFF

D: .
V: TRBV5-1
J: TRBJ2-6
DNA: TGCGCCAGCAGCGGGGTCTCTGGGGCCAACGTCCTGACTTTC
CDR3: CASSGVSGANVLTF

D: TRBD2
V: TRBV12-3/TRBV12-4
J: TRBJ2-1
DNA: TGTGCCAGCAGGACTAGCGGGGGTCCGGGCTTCTTC
CDR3: CASRTSGGPGFF

D: TRBD2
V: TRBV9
J: TRBJ2-1
DNA: TGTGCCAGCAGCCCTCGGGGGGCCTACAATGAGCAGTTCTTC
CDR3: CASSPRGAYNEQFF

D: .
V: TRBV3-1/TRBV3-2
J: TRBJ2-2
DNA: TGTGCCAGCAGCCAGGGACGGAACACCGGGGAGCTGTTTTTT
CDR3: CASSQGRNTGELFF

D: TRBD1
V: TRBV11-1
J: TRBJ1-2
DNA: TGTGCCAGCAGCACTTGGACAGGTCGGGATGGCTACACCTTC
CDR3: CASSTWTGRDGYTF

D: TRBD2
V: TRBV7-2
J: TRBJ2-5
DNA: TGTGCCAGCAGCTTCCTACTAGCGGGTCAAGAGACCCAGTACTTC
CDR3: CASSFLLAGQETQYF

D: .
V: TRBV12-5
J: TRBJ1-2
DNA: TGTGCTAGTGGTTTGCTTATGAACGGGGCTCAGGACTATGGCTACACCTTC
CDR3: CASGLLMNGAQDYGYTF

D: .
V: TRBV24-1
J: TRBJ1-3
DNA: TGTGCCACCAGTGATGGGTCTGGAAACACCATATATTTT
CDR3: CATSDGSGNTIYF

D: .
V: TRBV11-2
J: TRBJ1-4
DNA: TGTGCCAGCAGCTTAGATGCGCTCCTTAATGAAAAACTGTTTTTT
CDR3: CASSLDALLNEKLFF

D: .
V: TRBV6-5
J: TRBJ1-5
DNA: TGTGCCAGCAGGGCCGGGGGGGGCGGACAGCCCCAGCATTTT
CDR3: CASRAGGGGQPQHF

D: TRBD2
V: TRBV4-1
J: TRBJ2-3
DNA: TGCGCCAGCAGCCAACCCCTGGGCGGGGGGACCCCCTCAGATACGCAGTATTTT
CDR3: CASSQPLGGGTPSDTQYF

D: .
V: TRBV27
J: TRBJ2-1
DNA: TGTGCCAGCAGTCCCCGACTGGACGACAATGAGCAGTTCTTC
CDR3: CASSPRLDDNEQFF

D: .
V: TRBV5-1
J: TRBJ2-1
DNA: TGCGCCAGCAGCTTGGGCTATAGCGGCAGCTCCTACAATGAGCAGTTCTTC
CDR3: CASSLGYSGSSYNEQFF

D: .
V: TRBV4-1
J: TRBJ1-1
DNA: TGCGCCAGCAGCCCTCAACAGGGTATAGGCCAAATGAACACTGAAGCTTTCTTT
CDR3: CASSPQQGIGQMNTEAFF

D: .
V: TRBV6-5
J: TRBJ2-7
DNA: TGTGCCAGCAGTCAGGGGTTGATGGGATCCTACGAGCAGTACTTC
CDR3: CASSQGLMGSYEQYF

D: .
V: TRBV7-9
J: TRBJ2-1
DNA: TGTGCCAGCAGCGTCACCCCAGGGGTCGATGAGCAGTTCTTC
CDR3: CASSVTPGVDEQFF

D: .
V: TRBV7-2
J: TRBJ2-2
DNA: TGTGCCAGCAGCCAAGTCCGGAACACCGGGGAGCTGTTTTTT
CDR3: CASSQVRNTGELFF

D: TRBD1
V: TRBV15
J: TRBJ1-1
DNA: TGTGCCACCAGAGGGGGCGGGAGAACTGAAGCTTTCTTT
CDR3: CATRGGGRTEAFF

D: TRBD2
V: TRBV14
J: TRBJ2-1
DNA: TGTGCCAGCAGCCGATCGGGACTAGCAGCATCTCACTCCTACAATGAGCAGTTCTTC
CDR3: CASSRSGLAASHSYNEQFF

D: TRBD1
V: TRBV11-2
J: TRBJ2-1
DNA: TGTGCCAGCAGCTTAGGCCGGGGACAGGGGGTTGGTGAGCAGTTCTTC
CDR3: CASSLGRGQGVGEQFF

D: TRBD1
V: TRBV27
J: TRBJ1-2
DNA: TGTGCCAGCAGACAGGGGGACTATGGCTACACCTTC
CDR3: CASRQGDYGYTF

D: TRBD1
V: TRBV7-9
J: TRBJ1-2
DNA: TGTGCCAGCAGCTTAGTACAGGGGAGTAATGGCTACACCTTC
CDR3: CASSLVQGSNGYTF

D: .
V: TRBV5-4
J: TRBJ1-1
DNA: TGTGCCAGCAGCTTCAGCCAGGGCAATACTGAAGCTTTCTTT
CDR3: CASSFSQGNTEAFF

D: TRBD1
V: TRBV28
J: TRBJ1-6
DNA: TGTGCCAGCAGTTTCGGGACAGGGATTCTGCCATCTCGTTCACCCCTCCACTTT
CDR3: CASSFGTGILPSRSPLHF

D: TRBD1
V: TRBV19
J: TRBJ1-3
DNA: TGTGCCAGCCATAACAGGGGTTCTGGAAACACCATATATTTT
CDR3: CASHNRGSGNTIYF